These 20 T cell receptor beta chains originate from one sample sequenced in a study of cytomegalovirus exposure and HLA in healthy donors (dated by TCRdb to 2015 to 2018). The library was produced with the immunoSEQ multiplex PCR assay. Drawn from immuneACCESS, this table holds only the in-frame rearrangements with V and J called that TCRdb kept. Clones are partly lost; checked studies trace under half to an unresolved V gene and leave the rest unexplained. In this sample the table shows 45,000 to 65,000 clones, roughly 90% of which occur a single time. The ten largest clonotypes hold more than 2.5% of the sample. Sequenced: PBMCs. The receptors were sampled from a man aged 18-30 years in good health and CMV-seronegative.

The sample holds one count of this clone. In DNA, the CDR3 is TGTGCCAGCAGCTGGGGCGGACGTGAAGCTTTCTTT. Translation gives CASSWGGREAFF. The rearrangement joins TRBV6-5 to TRBJ1-1; D is possibly TRBD1 (5 bases). Germline-derived CDR1 and CDR2 are MNHEY and SVGAGI. The CDR3 is made up of 12 amino acids. Trimming took 6 bases from V and 7 from J, leaving 12 bases between them.

The V gene is TRBV2, the J gene TRBJ2-6; 10 bases are a match to TRBD1. This CDR3 has 16 residues. Germline V gene sequence: CDR1 SNHLY, CDR2 FYNNEI. J lost 2 bases, V lost 4 bases, and 2 bases had no gene match. The CDR3 DNA follows: TGTGCCAGCAGTGGACAGGGGGCGCCTGGGGCCAACGTCCTGACTTTC. Protein sequence: CASSGQGAPGANVLTF.

V and J are TRBV5-4 and TRBJ1-1; the D gene is possibly TRBD1 (5 bases). This CDR3 has 12 amino acids. Germline V gene data show CDR1 as SGHNT and CDR2 as YYREEE (reference sequence). Deletions cut 3 bases from V and 6 bases from J, with 9 bases between. The CDR3 reads CASSSRDSEAFF. The CDR3 nucleotides read TGTGCCAGCAGCTCCAGGGACTCTGAAGCTTTCTTT.

The CDR3 nucleotides are TGTGCCATCAGATCGACTACCCTCCAAGAGACCCAGTACTTC. This encodes CAIRSTTLQETQYF. The chain has TRBV10-3 and TRBJ2-5, with D perhaps matching TRBD2 (5 bases). V gave up 6 bases and J gave up 1 base, with 12 bases separating them. The CDR3 has 14 amino acids. The germline V gene encodes CDR1 ENHRY and CDR2 SYGVKD.

In this sample, this clone turned up once. The J gene is TRBJ2-4, the V gene TRBV19, with a possible D match to TRBD2 (6 bases). Trimming shortened V by 1 base and J by 3 bases, and 10 bases separated the two germline ends. The CDR3 covers 15 residues. Germline loops: CDR1 LNHDA, CDR2 SQIVND (reference sequence). The CDR3 coding sequence is TGTGCCAGTAGTATAGTCTGGGGGGACAAAAACATTCAGTACTTC. Protein sequence: CASSIVWGDKNIQYF.

This chain links TRBV6-5 with TRBJ1-2; tentative D call: TRBD1 (6 bases). Germline loops: CDR1 MNHEY, CDR2 SVGAGI. The germline V and J ends were trimmed by 8 bases and 3 bases, with 19 bases remaining between them. The CDR3 contains 15 residues. The CDR3 protein is CASHGGQGNYYGYTF. The DNA for the CDR3 is TGTGCCAGCCACGGCGGGCAGGGGAACTACTATGGCTACACCTTC.

This chain joins TRBV19 and TRBJ2-3; perhaps TRBD1 as D (5 bases). Germline V gives CDR1 LNHDA, CDR2 SQIVND (reference sequence). V was cut by 6 bases and J by 0 bases, with 16 bases left in between. This CDR3 region has 16 residues. The CDR3 reads CASSPRTSRSTDTQYF. The CDR3 bases are TGTGCCAGTAGCCCTCGGACAAGCCGGAGCACAGATACGCAGTATTTT.

The rearrangement uses TRBV15 and TRBJ2-5, with 8 bases lining up with TRBD2. V dropped 6 bases and J dropped 2; count of bases not matched to a gene: 17. Germline CDR1 LNHNV, CDR2 YYDKDF (reference sequence). This CDR3 contains 18 residues. The CDR3 spells CATRELRTSLHPQETQYF. In DNA form, the CDR3 reads TGTGCCACCAGGGAGCTAAGGACTAGCCTTCACCCACAAGAGACCCAGTACTTC.

This clone was seen a single time. The chain combines TRBV6-1 with TRBJ2-1, with D unresolved. V gave up 9 bases and J gave up 10 bases, with 13 bases separating them. CDR1 and CDR2 (germline): MNHNS, SASEGT. The CDR3 consists of 11 residues. The CDR3 loop is CASGLRREQFF. CDR3 sequence (DNA): TGTGCCAGTGGTCTGCGGAGAGAGCAGTTCTTC.

The V and J genes are TRBV28 and TRBJ1-1, with 9 bases matching TRBD1. The CDR3 consists of 17 residues. V shed 10 bases and J 1 base; nucleotides not matched to a gene: 16. The germline gives CDR1 MDHEN, CDR2 SYDVKM. The CDR3 nucleotides are TGTGCCACCCTACTATTACCGGGACAGGGACCGAACACTGAAGCTTTCTTT. It specifies CATLLLPGQGPNTEAFF.

The chain employs TRBV10-3 and TRBJ2-2; 7 positions match TRBD1. CDR3 size: 14 residues. Germline CDR1 reads ENHRY; CDR2 reads SYGVKD. With V trimmed by 11 bases and J by 6 bases, 12 bases remained unmatched. The CDR3 sequence is CAAKTGASAGELFF. The DNA of the CDR3 is TGTGCCGCTAAAACAGGGGCCAGCGCCGGGGAGCTGTTTTTT.

The chain is built from TRBV28 and TRBJ2-1, with 11 bases identical to TRBD2. The V gene's germline CDR1 is MDHEN and CDR2 SYDVKM. This CDR3 has 16 amino acids. The junction had 7 bases not matched to a gene; V was cut back by 5 bases and J by 4 bases. CDR3: CASSLLTSGIYNEQFF. The CDR3 bases are TGTGCCAGCAGTCTTCTGACTAGCGGGATTTACAATGAGCAGTTCTTC.

This chain uses TRBV6-6 with TRBJ2-1; D might be TRBD2 (5 bases). V lost 6 bases and J lost 9, with 21 bases in between. The CDR3 extends over 15 amino acids. Germline CDR1 reads MNHNY; CDR2 reads SVGAGI (reference sequence). The CDR3 here is CASSPRGLVAGEQFF. CDR3 nucleotides: TGTGCCAGCAGCCCCCGAGGGCTAGTGGCCGGTGAGCAGTTCTTC.

This chain links TRBV7-2 with TRBJ2-7, with TRBD1 identical over 11 bases. Germline V gene data show CDR1 as SGHTA and CDR2 as FQGNSA. With V trimmed by 2 bases and J by 2 bases, 5 bases remained unmatched. The CDR3 length is 16 residues. CDR3 sequence: CASSLIGGQGAYEQYF. For the CDR3, the DNA is TGTGCCAGCAGCTTAATAGGGGGACAGGGGGCCTACGAGCAGTACTTC.

This chain connects TRBV30 to TRBJ2-3, with 9 bases lining up with TRBD1. V lost 3 bases, J lost 4 bases, and 5 bases stayed unmatched. From germline, CDR1 is GTSNPN and CDR2 SVGIG (reference sequence). The CDR3 spans 14 residues. The CDR3 spells CAWRGQGEADTQYF. CDR3 DNA: TGTGCCTGGAGGGGACAGGGAGAGGCAGATACGCAGTATTTT.

This chain connects TRBV5-1 to TRBJ2-3; 12 bases line up with TRBD2. Germline CDR1 is SGHRS and CDR2 is YFSETQ. With V trimmed by 3 bases and J by 1 base, 6 bases remained unmatched. CDR3 length: 17 amino acids. CDR3 sequence (DNA): TGCGCCAGCAGCTCCCCCTGGACTAGCGGGGGCACAGATACGCAGTATTTT. Its protein product is CASSSPWTSGGTDTQYF.

The V and J genes are TRBV28 and TRBJ2-3; the match to TRBD1 covers 7 bases. The CDR3 runs 15 residues. With V trimmed by 4 bases and J by 1 base, 5 bases remained unmatched. CDR1 is MDHEN, CDR2 SYDVKM, per germline. For the CDR3, the DNA is TGTGCCAGCAGTTCAGACAGGGTACGCACAGATACGCAGTATTTT. This encodes CASSSDRVRTDTQYF.

This clone showed up just once. The rearrangement joins TRBV18 to TRBJ1-4; D gene ambiguous. V lost 1 base and J 7 bases, leaving 16 bases between the germline ends. The CDR3 is 16 amino acids. Germline V gives CDR1 KGHSH, CDR2 LQKENI. The CDR3 nucleotides are TGTGCCAGCTCACCACTTCCATCAGTGCGAGGTGAAAAACTGTTTTTT. Translating it yields CASSPLPSVRGEKLFF.

The chain has TRBV7-9 and TRBJ2-7, with 10 nucleotides matching TRBD2. Germline lookup yields CDR1 SEHNR and CDR2 FQNEAQ (reference sequence). The CDR3 extends over 16 amino acids. The trim removed 7 bases at V and 4 bases at J, leaving 13 bases unmatched. CDR3 nucleotides: TGTGCCAGCACCCGCGGGCTAGCGGGAGACGCGTACGAGCAGTACTTC. Its translation: CASTRGLAGDAYEQYF.

V is TRBV7-9 and J is TRBJ2-2, with D unclear. Trimming removed 1 base from V and 6 bases from J, with 9 bases in between. Germline lookup yields CDR1 SEHNR and CDR2 FQNEAQ (reference sequence). The CDR3 sequence is 14 residues long. CDR3 amino acids: CASSLVSVSGELFF. The CDR3 DNA reads as TGTGCCAGCAGCTTAGTGTCCGTCTCCGGGGAGCTGTTTTTT.